The sequence of this TCR beta chain was determined in a study of blood T cells in healthy people across ages. A second PCR, run for about 6 to 11 cycles, used a sample-barcoded 5' primer plus a J-beta primer mix. TCRdb analysed the 5' RACE reads with MiXCR anew, one entry per CDR3 protein. The sample yields 1.5 million to 2 million distinct CDR3 sequences, roughly 30% seen once. Germline V gene lookup returns CDR1 MGHDK and CDR2 SYGVNS. The V and J ends lost 6 bases and 6 bases respectively, with 15 bases between them. The CDR3 runs to 14 residues. Each individual donor underwent a draw of roughly 10 milliliters of peripheral blood. Per sample, a minimum of 7 million PBMCs were isolated.

The source material was blood. The V gene is TRBV25-1, the J gene TRBJ1-5; a possible D gene is TRBD1 (6 bases). This clonotype was obtained from a woman aged 25 to 45 in good health. This CDR3 reads CASRGALGGQPQHF. CDR3 coding DNA: TGTGCCAGCAGGGGGGCTCTCGGGGGTCAGCCCCAGCATTTT.